This T cell receptor (beta chain) was profiled in a study of early T cells in non-severe SARS-CoV-2 infection. Looking at the study overall: Sequenced material consisted of bulk RNA (from unsorted whole blood), and chains were unpaired.

cDNA molecules, individually, were tagged with unique molecular identifiers. TCRdb re-analysed the 5' RACE reads in MiXCR, keeping a single row per CDR3 protein. Found here are approximately 71,000 distinct CDR3 sequences, 10% to 15% of them singletons; the top ten hold 4% to 5.5%. Germline assignment: CDR1 SGHAT and CDR2 FQNNGV. The V and J ends lost 1 base and 2 bases respectively, with 12 bases between them. This CDR3 comprises 16 residues. The sequence was collected from an adult who was a healthcare worker with PCR-confirmed SARS-CoV-2 infection or an uninfected control (not recorded which). V and J are TRBV11-2 and TRBJ2-1, with D possibly being TRBD2 (6 bases). Input material: whole blood. CDR3 sequence: CASSLAPGVPYNEQFF. The CDR3 nucleotides read TGTGCCAGCAGCTTAGCCCCGGGAGTTCCCTACAATGAGCAGTTCTTC.